Sequencing of this T cell receptor (beta chain) was carried out in a study of cytomegalovirus exposure and HLA in healthy donors. Study-level points and caveats: Most of the TCR beta V segments (in an earlier analysis) were productive either about 87% or about 30% of the time.

It was healthy bone marrow donors who served as donors. The CDR3 has 13 residues. With 6 bases removed from V and 5 bases from J, the gap between germline ends came to 13 bases. Germline CDR1 is SEHNR and CDR2 is FQNEAQ (reference sequence). Concerning this clone: The antigen is undetermined.

The study ran its PCR with 60 Vbeta and 13 Jbeta primers. The protocol was immunoSEQ multiplex PCR, while the TCRdb copy is restricted to in-frame clones and leaves out a portion. The sample lists roughly 100,000 clones, roughly 77% occurring once. This receptor was obtained from a man in his forties in good health and CMV-seronegative. The J gene is TRBJ2-5, the V gene TRBV7-9, with a possible D match to TRBD2 (6 bases). What was sequenced was PBMCs. Here the CDR3 DNA reads TGTGCCAGCAGTCCCCGGGAGAGGGAGACCCAGTACTTC. This encodes CASSPRERETQYF.